The present T cell receptor beta chain was sequenced within a study of blood T cell repertoires in COVID-19. Overall study: PBMCs, B-cell-depleted T cells, or T cells were the source of the cDNA or gDNA that made up the material.

The V and J ends lost 2 bases and 7 bases, in that order; junction bases with no gene match: 8. Germline CDR1 is WNHNN and CDR2 is SYGVQD (reference sequence). The CDR3 covers 16 residues. Per the authors' pipeline: Reference gene primer amplification gave estimated nucleated cell counts. Assay: immunoSEQ multiplex PCR; the TCRdb copy retains only in-frame clones and omits some. Clone size and V and J calls were adopted from that table, with D and trimming inferred from the DNA. The sample holds about 41,000 clones, about 88% seen once. The sequence came from a human donor in a cohort sampled during active COVID-19. Sequencing was performed on peripheral blood. V gene TRBV10-1 combines with J gene TRBJ2-1, with 10 bases aligning to TRBD1. The CDR3 sequence: CASSEGARDRGNEQFF. CDR3 DNA: TGCGCCAGCAGTGAGGGGGCTCGGGACAGGGGAAATGAGCAGTTCTTC.